Described below is a single TCR beta chain sequence and its context. The antigen it binds to is not known. Nothing much larger sits one base from this clone, and base qualities are not available. This specimen belongs to a study of blood T cell repertoires in COVID-19 (TCRdb year 2020). Notes on the research overall: Samples covering the acute and convalescent phases of COVID-19 were provided by collaborators in the United States, Italy and Spain. Sample metadata almost always included a de-identified subject ID, COVID-19 status, age in years and sex. The samples were drawn from the first 160 participants of the ongoing ImmuneRACE study and from more than 1,000 subjects provided by 6 global collaborators. Subjects who had been exposed to COVID-19, were actively infected with it, or had recovered from it provided the deeply sampled blood TCRbeta repertoires that made up the dataset. The repertoires were made available in a free public database intended to serve as a resource for research on the immune response to SARS-CoV-2. The prospective study material was composed of cDNA or gDNA derived from T cells, B-cell-depleted T cells, or PBMCs. Where available, HLA class I and class II types were obtained from metadata supplied by the sample provider rather than from assay-based typing. The research as a whole found: Clinical and demographic metadata were provided uncurated, with the amount varying by source and participant.

TCRbeta CDR3 regions were amplified from genomic DNA using the immunoSEQ Assay, a bias-controlled multiplex PCR. Regarding the original processing steps: The number of nucleated cells in each sample was estimated by amplification of reference gene primers within the assay. Sequence reads were collapsed and filtered to measure the absolute abundance of every unique TCRbeta CDR3 rearrangement. For each sample, productive Simpson clonality was calculated as the square root of Simpson's diversity index across productive rearrangements. As stored in TCRdb, this immuneACCESS dataset retains in-frame rearrangements with V and J assigned. A fraction of the clones does not appear; measured against another copy, unresolved V genes explain less than half of the discrepancy, and the remainder lacks a known reason. The V and J calls and clone size come from that table; D and trimming were worked out from the DNA. Counted in this sample were about 230,000 clones; 88% of them appeared once. The ten largest clones add up to roughly 2.6% of the sample.

From its cysteine to its phenylalanine, the CDR3 spans 16 amino acids. Only the CDR3 DNA stays, 48 bases, in frame from base 1. Taken from the germline V gene, the CDR1 and CDR2 loops are SGHRS and YFSETQ. After removal of 2 bases from V and 2 bases from J, the junction retains 8 bases not matched to a gene. The collaborating institutions used their own protocols to collect whole blood in K2EDTA tubes. Collaborator samples were shipped for TCRbeta analysis as frozen whole blood, isolated PBMCs, or DNA extracted from either sample type. The source material was peripheral blood. The TCR originated in a woman aged 55-70 years with acute or convalescent COVID-19. Recombination linked TRBV5-1 to TRBJ2-7; 9 junctional bases match TRBD2. This receptor carries the CDR3 CASSFDIAGATYEQYF. The sequenced DNA: TGCGCCAGCAGCTTCGACATAGCGGGGGCGACCTACGAGCAGTACTTC.